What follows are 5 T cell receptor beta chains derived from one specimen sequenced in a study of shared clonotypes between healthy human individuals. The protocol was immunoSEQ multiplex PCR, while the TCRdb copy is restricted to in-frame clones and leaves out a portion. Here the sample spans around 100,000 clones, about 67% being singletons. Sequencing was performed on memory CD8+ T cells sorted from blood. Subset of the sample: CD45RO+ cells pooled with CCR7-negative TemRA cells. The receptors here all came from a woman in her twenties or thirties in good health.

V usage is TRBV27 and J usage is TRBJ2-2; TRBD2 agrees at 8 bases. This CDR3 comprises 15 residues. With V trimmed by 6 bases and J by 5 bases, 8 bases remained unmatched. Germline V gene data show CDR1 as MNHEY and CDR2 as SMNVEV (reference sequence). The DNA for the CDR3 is TGTGCCAGCAGCACCGGGGTAGCGGGGACCGGGGAGCTGTTTTTT. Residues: CASSTGVAGTGELFF.

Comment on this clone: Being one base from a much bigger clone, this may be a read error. The CDR3 DNA is TGTGTCAGCAGCCGGACTAGCGGACACCAAGAGACCCAGTACTTC. It translates to CVSSRTSGHQETQYF. J is TRBJ2-5 and V is TRBV7-3; TRBD2 matches 10 bases. This CDR3 is built from 15 residues. CDR1 and CDR2 (germline): SGHTA, FQGTGA.

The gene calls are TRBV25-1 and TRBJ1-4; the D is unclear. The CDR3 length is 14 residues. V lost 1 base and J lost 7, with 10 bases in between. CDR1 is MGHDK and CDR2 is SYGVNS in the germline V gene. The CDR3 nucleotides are TGTGCCAGCAGTGAATTTCACAGTGGTGAAAAACTGTTTTTT. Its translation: CASSEFHSGEKLFF.

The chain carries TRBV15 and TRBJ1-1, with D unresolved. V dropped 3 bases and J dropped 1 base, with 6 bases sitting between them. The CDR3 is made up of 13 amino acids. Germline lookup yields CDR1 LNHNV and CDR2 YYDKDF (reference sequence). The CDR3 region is CATSRAANTEAFF. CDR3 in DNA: TGTGCCACCAGCAGGGCGGCGAACACTGAAGCTTTCTTT.

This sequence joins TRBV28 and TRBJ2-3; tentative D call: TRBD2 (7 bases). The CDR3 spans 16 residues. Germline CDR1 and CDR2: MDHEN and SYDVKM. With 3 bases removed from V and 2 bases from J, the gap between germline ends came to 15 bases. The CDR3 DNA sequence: TGTGCCAGCAGTTTGGGGGCGGGGGTGCTCACAGATACGCAGTATTTT. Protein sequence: CASSLGAGVLTDTQYF.